This record looks at one T cell receptor (beta chain) sequence and its context. Antigen specificity is unknown. Everyone who donated was a healthy bone marrow donor. The J segment lost 0 bases and the V segment lost 6 bases, leaving 7 bases of the junction unmatched. The CDR3 is 16 amino acids. Germline lookup yields CDR1 SNHLY and CDR2 FYNNEI. The source of the sample is a study of cytomegalovirus exposure and HLA in healthy donors. The PCR had 60 Vbeta and 13 Jbeta primers. Here immunoSEQ multiplex PCR was the method, and the copy in TCRdb shows in-frame clones only, minus some. Of 120,000 or so clones in the sample, roughly 78% are singletons; the top ten hold roughly 9.6%. Broader study findings: Cytomegalovirus association was listed for about 170 TCR beta chains. CMV serostatus was the sole immune exposure information available.

This clonotype was obtained from a man younger than 45 in good health and CMV-seropositive. The chain is built from TRBV2 and TRBJ2-1, with 8 bases matching TRBD1. The specimen sequenced was PBMCs. DNA of the CDR3: TGTGCCAGCAGCTCGGGACAGGTCAGCTCCTACAATGAGCAGTTCTTC. As protein: CASSSGQVSSYNEQFF.